This TCR beta chain was obtained from a study of cytomegalovirus exposure and HLA in healthy donors. The donors were healthy bone marrow donors. PCR was performed using 60 Vbeta and 13 Jbeta primers. Profiling relied on immunoSEQ multiplex PCR, and the TCRdb table lists in-frame clones only, not all of them. This sample has about 160,000 clones, with roughly four fifths found just once. Worth noting for this clone: Its specificity is not known.

Study findings and constraints: It was assumed in the presence/absence analyses that sequencing depth was roughly uniform across donors. At a 0.05 false discovery rate, a later analysis found 16,951 TCR beta sequences to be associated with HLA alleles.

This receptor was obtained from a man aged 35-49 years in good health and CMV-seronegative. Sequencing input: PBMCs.

CDR3 loop: CASSPSDRENIQYF. The CDR3 region has the DNA TGTGCCAGCAGCCCTTCGGACAGGGAAAACATTCAGTACTTC. The chain recombines TRBV11-2 with TRBJ2-4; TRBD1 aligns across 8 bases. Germline V gives CDR1 SGHAT, CDR2 FQNNGV. The CDR3 sequence is 14 residues long. The V segment lost 5 bases and the J segment 5 bases; nucleotides outside the gene matches: 5.